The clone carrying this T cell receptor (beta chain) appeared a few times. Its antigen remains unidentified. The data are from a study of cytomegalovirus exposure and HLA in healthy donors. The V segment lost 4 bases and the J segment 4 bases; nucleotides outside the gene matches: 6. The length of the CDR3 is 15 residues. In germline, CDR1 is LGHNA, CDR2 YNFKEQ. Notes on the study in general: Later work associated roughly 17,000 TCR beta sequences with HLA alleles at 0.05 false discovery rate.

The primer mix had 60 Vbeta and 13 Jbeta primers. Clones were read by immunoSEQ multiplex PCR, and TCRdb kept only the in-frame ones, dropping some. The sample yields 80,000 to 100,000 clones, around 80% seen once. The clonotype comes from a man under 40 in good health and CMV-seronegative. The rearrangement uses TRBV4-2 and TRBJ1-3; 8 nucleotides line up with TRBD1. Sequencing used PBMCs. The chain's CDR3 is CASSPLQGEGNTIYF. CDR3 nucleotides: TGTGCCAGCAGCCCCCTACAGGGGGAAGGAAACACCATATATTTT.